A selection of T cell receptor beta chains follows, all from one sample in a study of metastatic and nonmetastatic thyroid tumors. From the PCR reads, TCRdb re-called clones with MiXCR. The sample lists 11,000 or so clones, 9.5% to 15% seen once, with 10% to 15% in the top ten. The sequencing input was blood. All receptors derive from a female donor with papillary thyroid cancer or a benign thyroid nodule (not recorded which). Some clones in this sample may be carry-over from other donors' samples. Each CDR3 is given with its conserved first and last residue. Fields, in order: CDR3 protein, CDR3 DNA, D gene, clone size, V gene, J gene. A D gene is named only where the DNA matches it firmly. The size entry is marked missing in some rows and otherwise reads once, few, many or a size class.

CASRFRGGLNEKLFF,TGCGCCAGCAGATTCAGGGGAGGGTTGAATGAAAAACTGTTTTTT,-,many,TRBV4-1,TRBJ1-4
CASSSGQTNSPLHF,TGTGCCAGCAGCTCCGGACAGACCAATTCACCCCTCCACTTT,-,many,TRBV9,TRBJ1-6
CACAGHWGTNWQFF,TGTGCCTGCGCGGGACATTGGGGTACCAATTGGCAGTTCTTC,-,-,TRBV2,TRBJ2-1
CASSLAPGLTGLETQYF,TGTGCCAGCAGCTTAGCGCCGGGACTAACGGGGTTAGAGACCCAGTACTTC,TRBD2,-,TRBV7-9,TRBJ2-5
CASRPPGNTIYF,TGTGCCAGCAGACCGCCGGGAAACACCATATATTTT,-,few,TRBV12-3/TRBV12-4,TRBJ1-3
CASSSFTDTQYF,TGTGCCAGCTCCTCCTTCACAGATACGCAGTATTTT,-,-,TRBV18,TRBJ2-3
CASSPGLAGNEQFF,TGCGCCAGCAGCCCGGGACTAGCAGGCAATGAGCAGTTCTTC,TRBD2,many,TRBV10-1,TRBJ2-1
CATKEVPGTGGLNTEAFF,TGCGCCACCAAAGAGGTGCCCGGGACAGGGGGCCTTAACACTGAAGCTTTCTTT,TRBD1,many,TRBV10-2,TRBJ1-1
CASSEGYITGELFF,TGTGCCAGCAGTGAAGGGTATATCACCGGGGAGCTGTTTTTT,-,-,TRBV6-1,TRBJ2-2
CSASSASGSYEQYF,TGCAGTGCTAGCTCGGCTAGCGGGTCCTACGAGCAGTACTTC,TRBD2,many,TRBV20-1,TRBJ2-7
CSVTTGTHYGYTF,TGCAGCGTTACGACAGGGACACACTATGGCTACACCTTC,TRBD1,many,TRBV29-1,TRBJ1-2
CASSLTSYHADTQYF,TGTGCCAGCAGCCTTACTAGCTATCACGCAGATACGCAGTATTTT,-,many,TRBV5-5,TRBJ2-3
CAGAPGQPDYEQYF,TGTGCCGGCGCTCCGGGACAGCCTGATTACGAGCAGTACTTC,TRBD1,medium-sized,TRBV6-2/TRBV6-3,TRBJ2-7
CASTGGLADEQYF,TGTGCCAGCACCGGTGGACTAGCAGACGAGCAGTACTTC,TRBD2,medium-sized,TRBV6-1,TRBJ2-7
CASSVALSGGFNTGELFF,TGTGCCAGCAGCGTAGCCCTCTCGGGGGGATTTAACACCGGGGAGCTGTTTTTT,TRBD2,many,TRBV9,TRBJ2-2
CASSEDFTSGRWGETQYF,TGTGCCAGCAGTGAAGATTTCACTAGCGGGAGATGGGGAGAGACCCAGTACTTC,TRBD2,many,TRBV2,TRBJ2-5
CASSSAGHYRGETQYF,TGCGCCAGCAGCTCCGCGGGCCACTACAGGGGCGAGACCCAGTACTTC,TRBD1,many,TRBV5-1,TRBJ2-5
CASRLSGAPTGELFF,TGTGCCAGCAGGCTTTCAGGGGCTCCCACCGGGGAGCTGTTTTTT,-,many,TRBV7-2,TRBJ2-2
CATSRGDSLQYF,TGTGCCACCAGCAGAGGGGACAGTTTGCAGTATTTT,TRBD1,-,TRBV15,TRBJ2-3
CASSSRAIAGGAGEQFF,TGTGCCAGCAGTTCGAGGGCCATAGCGGGAGGGGCCGGTGAGCAGTTCTTC,TRBD2,many,TRBV4-2,TRBJ2-1
CASSFQDREQFF,TGTGCCAGCAGCTTCCAGGACAGGGAGCAGTTCTTC,TRBD1,many,TRBV5-5,TRBJ2-1
CASSLELDRVVSEQYF,TGTGCCAGCAGCTTGGAATTGGACAGGGTAGTTTCCGAGCAGTACTTC,TRBD1,medium-sized,TRBV11-2,TRBJ2-7
CASSYSIDSSYEQYF,TGTGCCAGCAGTTACTCGATAGACAGTTCCTACGAGCAGTACTTC,-,medium-sized,TRBV6-5,TRBJ2-7
CASTTTGVNTEAFF,TGTGCCAGCACCACGACGGGGGTGAACACTGAGGCTTTCTTT,-,-,TRBV6-1,TRBJ1-1
CASSFGWDSSYEQYF,TGTGCCAGCAGCTTCGGCTGGGACAGCTCCTACGAGCAGTACTTC,TRBD1,-,TRBV7-2,TRBJ2-7
CSAMRGSETQYF,TGCAGTGCTATGCGGGGATCAGAGACCCAGTACTTC,-,many,TRBV20-1,TRBJ2-5
CASSSSTWAKLFF,TGTGCCAGCAGTTCCTCAACATGGGCAAAACTGTTTTTT,-,medium-sized,TRBV6-1,TRBJ1-4
CASSESGEGSTDTQYF,TGTGCCAGCAGCGAGAGTGGGGAGGGGAGCACAGATACGCAGTATTTT,TRBD2,many,TRBV9,TRBJ2-3
CASSQRTRGPADTQYF,TGTGCCAGCAGCCAGAGAACGCGGGGACCGGCAGATACGCAGTATTTT,-,many,TRBV3-1,TRBJ2-3